This T cell receptor beta chain was retrieved from a study of cytomegalovirus exposure and HLA in healthy donors. Only in-frame clones appear in the TCRdb table, and some are missing; sequencing was by immunoSEQ multiplex PCR. The table has 150,000 to 200,000 clones, 75% to 90% seen once. V was shortened by 2 bases and J by 1 base, with 14 bases between the two germline ends. This CDR3 is 16 amino acids long. Germline-derived CDR1 and CDR2 are MDHEN and SYDVKM. V and J are TRBV28 and TRBJ1-1; perhaps TRBD1 as D (5 bases). The receptor was derived from a young man in good health and CMV-seropositive. The sample comprised PBMCs. Written as DNA, the CDR3 is TGTGCCAGCAGTTTAGCGACCACAGGTTCGAACACTGAAGCTTTCTTT. It yields the protein CASSLATTGSNTEAFF.